This paragraph reports one TCR beta chain. No cognate antigen has been identified for it. The input lacks base qualities; no much larger clone sits a single base away. The data stem from a study of PD-1 blockade in mismatch repair-deficient tumors (dated by TCRdb to about 2017). For context, the study as a whole: Between late 2013 and September 2016, the trial enrolled approximately 86 consecutive patients with approximately 13 types of mismatch repair-deficient cancer, all of whom had received prior treatment and were progressing. Deep sequencing of TCR CDR3 regions was used to track tumor-associated T cell clones in peripheral blood of patients responding to PD-1 blockade.

Mismatch repair deficiency in every enrolled patient was established by polymerase chain reaction or immunohistochemistry. TCR sequencing was carried out for a few patients who responded to pembrolizumab therapy. In the phase II trial, pembrolizumab PD-1 blockade was tested prospectively in advanced mismatch repair-deficient cancers, no matter which tissue of origin the cancers came from. Peripheral blood T cell samples were serially collected before and at multiple times after PD-1 blockade was started. Blood sampling time points were reported as weeks after the first dose of pembrolizumab. Overall study outcomes, separate from this receptor: After pembrolizumab, tumor-resident clones, which were often undetectable in blood before treatment, expanded rapidly and then contracted, generally ahead of radiologic responses.

The method behind the library was the immunoSEQ multiplex PCR assay. What TCRdb holds here is the immuneACCESS table cut down to in-frame rearrangements. Part of the clones is not present; checked against another copy, under half of the missing clones reflect an unresolved V gene, and the others are unexplained. For this sample the table gives some 130,000 clones, of which about 88% were detected only once. The ten largest clones capture 10% to 15% of the sample. The CDR3 spans 15 residues, from the cysteine through the phenylalanine. Only CDR3 DNA remains: 45 bases, in frame from the first base. V is trimmed back by 4 bases and J by 4 bases, and the junction contains 9 bases that no gene match accounts for. The germline V gene (reference sequence) provides CDR1 SEHNR and CDR2 FQNEAQ.

The sample was peripheral blood, taken approximately 70 weeks after starting pembrolizumab. The source is an adult with mismatch repair-deficient cancer. This chain is built from TRBV7-9 and TRBJ1-1, and TRBD1 aligns with 7 junction nucleotides. The CDR3 is CASSSYRGVGTEAFF. In nucleotides, the sequence is TGTGCCAGCAGCTCCTACAGGGGCGTGGGCACTGAAGCTTTCTTT.